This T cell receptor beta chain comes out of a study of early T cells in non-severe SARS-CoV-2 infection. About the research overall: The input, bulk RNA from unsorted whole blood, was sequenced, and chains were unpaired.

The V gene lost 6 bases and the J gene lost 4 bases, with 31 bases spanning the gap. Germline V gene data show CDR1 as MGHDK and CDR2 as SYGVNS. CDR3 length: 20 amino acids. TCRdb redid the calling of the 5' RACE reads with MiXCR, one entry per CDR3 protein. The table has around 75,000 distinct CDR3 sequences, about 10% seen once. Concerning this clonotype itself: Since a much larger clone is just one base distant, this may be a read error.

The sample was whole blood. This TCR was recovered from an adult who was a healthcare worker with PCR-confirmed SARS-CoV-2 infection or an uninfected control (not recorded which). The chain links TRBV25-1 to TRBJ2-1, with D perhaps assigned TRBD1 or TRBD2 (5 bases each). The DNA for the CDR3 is TGTGCCAGCAGACACCCACGGGACCCCCGCCTCATGTGGGTTTACAATGAGCAGTTCTTC. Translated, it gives CASRHPRDPRLMWVYNEQFF. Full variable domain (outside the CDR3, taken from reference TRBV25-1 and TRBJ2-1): EADIYQTPRYLVIGTGKKITLECSQTMGHDKMYWYQQDPGMELHLIHYSYGVNSTEKGDLSSESTVSRIRTEHFPLTLESARPSHTSQYLCASRHPRDPRLMWVYNEQFFGPGTRLTVL.